This TCR beta chain emerged from a study of naive and memory T cell subsets. The CDR3 is 16 residues long. The V gene end was trimmed by 0 bases and the J gene end by 3 bases; junction bases not matched to a gene: 4. The germline CDR1 and CDR2 sequences are SGHKS and YYEKEE (reference sequence). This clonotype showed up just a few times. Two oligonucleotides, mixed equimolar, formed the beta constant-region primer covering TRBC1 and TRBC2. TCRdb reprocessed the UMI-ligation and nested PCR reads with MiXCR, giving one entry per CDR3 protein. The sample holds around 29,000 distinct CDR3 sequences, roughly a tenth seen once.

The V and J genes are TRBV5-5 and TRBJ2-1, with 9 positions matching TRBD2. This TCR came from a human donor in good health. Sample: effector memory CD4+ T cells from blood. Subset noted: effector memory, CD45RA- CD27-. For the CDR3, the DNA is TGTGCCAGCAGCTTGGTGGCTAGCGGGATCTACAATGAGCAGTTCTTC. This encodes CASSLVASGIYNEQFF.